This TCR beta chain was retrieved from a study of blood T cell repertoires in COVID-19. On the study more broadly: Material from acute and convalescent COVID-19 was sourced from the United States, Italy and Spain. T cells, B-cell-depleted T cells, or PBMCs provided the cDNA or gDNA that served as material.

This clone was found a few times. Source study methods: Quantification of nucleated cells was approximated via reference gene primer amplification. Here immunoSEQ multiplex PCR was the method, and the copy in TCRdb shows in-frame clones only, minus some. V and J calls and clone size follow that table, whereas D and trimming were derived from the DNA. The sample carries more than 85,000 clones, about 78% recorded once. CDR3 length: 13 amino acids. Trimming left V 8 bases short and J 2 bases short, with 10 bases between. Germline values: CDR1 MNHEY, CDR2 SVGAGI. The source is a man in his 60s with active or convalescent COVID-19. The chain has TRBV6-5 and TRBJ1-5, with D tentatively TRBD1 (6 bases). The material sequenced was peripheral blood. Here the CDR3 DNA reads TGTGCCAGCCAACAGGGTGGCAATCAGCCCCAGCATTTT. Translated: CASQQGGNQPQHF.